Below, 31 T cell receptor beta chains from the same sample are listed, as sequenced in a study of vaccination effects on CD4 cells after COVID-19 (dated by TCRdb to between 2020 and 2023). For these TCRs, the target antigens are not known. In the ViraFEST assay, PBMC were stimulated with viral peptide pools, and TCR sequencing was then used to find antigen-specific CD4+ T cell clonotypes based on their expansion. After about 10 days of culture, CD4+ T cells were isolated with the EasySep CD4+ T cell isolation kit. The absence of prior SARS-CoV-2 infection in healthy vaccine recipients was confirmed by negative nucleocapsid antibodies before and after vaccination. Libraries were prepared through the immunoSEQ multiplex PCR assay. TCRdb limited this immuneACCESS table to in-frame rearrangements with V and J called. A share of clones is missing; checked studies link under half to unresolved V genes, and the rest is unexplained. This sample holds approximately 74,000 clones; roughly 74% were observed only once. Of the sample, roughly 2.9% is held by the ten largest clones.

The input for sequencing was CD4+ T cells from PBMCs cultured with HCoV-NL63 spike peptides, taken before COVID-19 vaccination. Read against the paper, the sample's cell subset or site label means: HCoV-NL63 spike overlapping peptide pool stimulation. The receptors come from a human donor who received a COVID-19 vaccine.

The chain recombines TRBV30 with TRBJ2-1; no reliable D call. The CDR3 length is 15 residues. The V and J ends lost 0 bases and 0 bases respectively, with 9 bases between them. The germline V gene encodes CDR1 GTSNPN and CDR2 SVGIG (reference sequence). The CDR3: CAWSVLPSSYNEQFF. In DNA form, the CDR3 reads TGTGCCTGGAGTGTACTCCCGAGCTCCTACAATGAGCAGTTCTTC.

This clone was detected only a few times. The V gene is TRBV5-4, the J gene TRBJ2-5; TRBD1 matches 9 bases. The V and J ends lost 4 bases and 5 bases, in that order; junction bases with no gene match: 6. The CDR3 is 14 amino acids. Germline CDR1 SGHNT, CDR2 YYREEE (reference sequence). CDR3: CASSPDRGGETQYF. The CDR3 DNA follows: TGTGCCAGCAGCCCGGACAGGGGAGGGGAGACCCAGTACTTC.

This clone turned up a few times. V gene TRBV27 combines with J gene TRBJ1-1; 8 nucleotides line up with TRBD1. Germline V gives CDR1 MNHEY, CDR2 SMNVEV (reference sequence). This CDR3 spans 15 amino acids. With 2 bases clipped from V and 4 bases from J, the junction kept 6 bases outside the gene matches. The CDR3 spells CASSLTLTGGTEAFF. CDR3 nucleotides: TGTGCCAGCAGTTTAACGTTAACAGGGGGCACTGAAGCTTTCTTT.

V is TRBV2 and J is TRBJ2-7; no clear D. Germline values: CDR1 SNHLY, CDR2 FYNNEI. Deletions cut 7 bases from V and 7 bases from J, with 14 bases between. The CDR3 covers 12 residues. The CDR3 DNA is TGTGCCAGCAACCTTAGGGTAGGAGAGCAGTACGTC. Translating it yields CASNLRVGEQYV.

The rearrangement links TRBV21-1 to TRBJ1-4; the DNA was not used to check the table's D call, TRBD1. TRBV21-1 is termed a pseudogene. This CDR3 region has 15 residues. For the CDR3, the DNA is TGTGCCAGCATGGAATATACAGGCGAGAGAGAAAAACTGTTTTTT. Its protein product is CASMEYTGEREKLFF.

This clone was observed a single time. This chain uses TRBV6-5 with TRBJ1-4; TRBD1 matches 8 bases. Per germline, CDR1 MNHEY and CDR2 SVGAGI. This CDR3 has 16 residues. Germline trimming cut 6 bases from V and 7 bases from J; bases unmatched to any gene: 13. CDR3 loop: CASSYIRGHFGEKLFF. Here the CDR3 DNA reads TGTGCCAGCAGCTACATCAGGGGGCACTTTGGTGAAAAACTGTTTTTT.

This clone was counted a few times. The chain has TRBV6-2 or TRBV6-3 and TRBJ2-1; D uncertain. Germline V CDR1 and CDR2: MNHEY, SVGEGT. V lost 4 bases and J 6 bases, leaving 7 bases between the germline ends. The length of the CDR3 is 12 residues. This CDR3 reads CASSWTVNEQFF. The CDR3 bases are TGTGCCAGCAGTTGGACGGTCAATGAGCAGTTCTTC.

This clone was counted a few times. This chain uses TRBV7-8 with TRBJ1-2, with 8 positions matching TRBD1. With 1 base clipped from V and 4 bases from J, the junction kept 2 bases outside the gene matches. Germline loops: CDR1 SGHVS, CDR2 FQNEAQ. This CDR3 comprises 14 residues. Here the CDR3 reads CASSLGDRGYGYTF. CDR3 nucleotide sequence: TGTGCCAGCAGCTTAGGAGACAGGGGCTATGGCTACACCTTC.

As DNA, the CDR3 is TGTGCCAGCAGCTTAGTAATCGCAGGCAATTCACCCCTCCACTTT. Translation: CASSLVIAGNSPLHF. This chain uses TRBV7-2 with TRBJ1-6, with D unresolved. Trimming left V 1 base short and J 7 bases short, with 11 bases between. Germline V gene sequence: CDR1 SGHTA, CDR2 FQGNSA. This CDR3 contains 15 residues.

V and J are TRBV10-1 and TRBJ2-1; 8 bases fit TRBD2. The CDR3 length is 15 residues. The J segment lost 3 bases and the V segment lost 2 bases, leaving 3 bases of the junction unmatched. Germline CDR1 reads WNHNN; CDR2 reads SYGVQD (reference sequence). DNA of the CDR3: TGCGCCAGCAGTGAGCGCCTAGCGGGCTACAATGAGCAGTTCTTC. Translating gives CASSERLAGYNEQFF.

The chain is built from TRBV5-6 and TRBJ1-2; tentative D call: TRBD1 (6 bases). V gave up 1 base and J gave up 6 bases, with 10 bases separating them. The length of the CDR3 is 13 residues. Per germline, CDR1 SGHDT and CDR2 YYEEEE. The CDR3 spells CASSLWAGDGYTF. The CDR3 nucleotides are TGTGCCAGCAGCTTGTGGGCAGGGGATGGCTACACCTTC.

The J gene is TRBJ2-7, the V gene TRBV7-6; maybe TRBD1 (6 bases). Germline V lookup: CDR1 SGHVS, CDR2 FNYEAQ. CDR3 size: 15 residues. The V gene lost 2 bases and the J gene lost 2 bases, with 13 bases spanning the gap. The CDR3 DNA follows: TGTGCCAGCAGCTTAAGGACAGACGATACCTACGAGCAGTACGTC. Translating gives CASSLRTDDTYEQYV.

The V call is TRBV6-4, the J call TRBJ2-7; tentative D call: TRBD2 (7 bases). Germline V lookup: CDR1 MRHNA, CDR2 SNTAGT. V lost 0 bases and J 1 base, leaving 13 bases between the germline ends. This CDR3 contains 16 residues. CDR3 protein: CASSDSEGGRSYEQYV. Written as DNA, the CDR3 is TGTGCCAGCAGTGACTCGGAGGGGGGGCGGTCCTACGAGCAGTACGTC.

CDR3 in DNA: TGTGCCAGCAGCCAAGGAATCAATACTAATGAAAAACTGTTTTTT. Its translation: CASSQGINTNEKLFF. The chain recombines TRBV4-2 with TRBJ1-4; D remains ambiguous. The length of the CDR3 is 15 residues. Trimming pared 1 base from V and 2 bases from J, leaving 8 bases between. Germline-derived CDR1 and CDR2 are LGHNA and YNFKEQ.

J is TRBJ2-7 and V is TRBV29-1, with 7 bases fitting TRBD1. Germline V gene lookup returns CDR1 SQVTM and CDR2 ANQGSEA. The CDR3 extends over 12 amino acids. As DNA, the CDR3 is TGCCCCGCCCAGGGGGACGGCTACGAGCAGTACGTC. Protein: CPAQGDGYEQYV.

J is TRBJ1-2 and V is TRBV18; weak D call: TRBD1 (5 bases). Trimming shortened V by 2 bases and J by 2 bases, and 12 bases separated the two germline ends. This CDR3 is 15 amino acids long. The V gene's germline CDR1 is KGHSH and CDR2 LQKENI. The DNA for the CDR3 is TGTGCCAGCTCACCAACCGGGACTGGGAACTATGGCTACACCTTC. This sequence encodes CASSPTGTGNYGYTF.

In its sample, this clone was seen once. The genes are TRBV27 and TRBJ1-5, with D uncertain. The CDR3 spans 15 residues. The germline V and J ends were trimmed by 5 bases and 6 bases, with 17 bases remaining between them. CDR1 and CDR2 (germline): MNHEY, SMNVEV (reference sequence). CDR3 sequence reads: CASSPFPSSGQPQHF. Written as DNA, the CDR3 is TGTGCCAGCAGTCCCTTCCCAAGTTCGGGTCAGCCCCAGCATTTT.

The rearrangement links TRBV10-1 to TRBJ2-2; 7 bases are shared with TRBD1. V shed 7 bases, J shed 5 bases, and the junction held 7 bases outside the gene matches. The germline V gene has CDR1 WNHNN and CDR2 SYGVQD (reference sequence). The CDR3 consists of 14 residues. The DNA for the CDR3 is TGCGCCAGCAAACGGGACAGATCTACCGGGGAGCTGTTTTTT. It encodes CASKRDRSTGELFF.

V is TRBV27 and J is TRBJ1-3; no clear D. Looked up from germline, CDR1 is MNHEY and CDR2 is SMNVEV (reference sequence). The CDR3 length is 16 residues. V was trimmed by 5 bases and J by 0 bases, leaving 14 bases between them. CDR3 coding DNA: TGTGCCAGCAGTAGCAGGCTACGTGACTCTGGAAACACCATATATTTT. This gives the protein CASSSRLRDSGNTIYF.

The chain couples TRBV6-5 to TRBJ2-7, with a possible D match to TRBD2 (5 bases). Between the trimmed V and J ends, which lost 6 bases and 1 base, there was a span of 13 bases. CDR1 and CDR2 (germline): MNHEY, SVGAGI. The length of the CDR3 is 14 residues. CDR3 bases: TGTGCCAGCAGCTACAACCCGGGGTCCTACGAGCAGTACGTC. Amino acids: CASSYNPGSYEQYV.

The chain carries TRBV28 and TRBJ1-4; D not certain. The V gene's germline CDR1 is MDHEN and CDR2 SYDVKM. V was cut by 4 bases and J by 13 bases, with 10 bases left in between. The CDR3 has 11 amino acids. The CDR3 spells CASSSVSPLFF. CDR3 bases: TGTGCCAGCAGTTCTGTATCTCCACTGTTTTTT.

V usage is TRBV30 and J usage is TRBJ2-3; D might be TRBD1 (5 bases). Germline V lookup: CDR1 GTSNPN, CDR2 SVGIG (reference sequence). V lost 2 bases and J lost 3, with 15 bases in between. There are 15 residues in the CDR3. CDR3 protein: CAWSTQGIGTDTQYF. CDR3 sequence (DNA): TGTGCCTGGAGTACCCAGGGTATTGGGACAGATACGCAGTATTTT.

This clone was seen more than once but under ten times. The chain recombines TRBV7-2 with TRBJ1-1; possibly TRBD1 for D (5 bases). The CDR3 covers 13 residues. Trimming shortened V by 6 bases and J by 7 bases, and 15 bases separated the two germline ends. CDR1 is SGHTA, CDR2 FQGNSA, per germline. This chain's CDR3 is CASSPSGKIEAFF. The DNA of the CDR3 is TGTGCCAGCAGTCCTTCAGGGAAGATTGAAGCTTTCTTT. Full variable domain (missing parts from reference TRBV7-2 and TRBJ1-1): GAGVSQSPSNKVTEKGKDVELRCDPISGHTALYWYRQSLGQGLEFLIYFQGNSAPDKSGLPSDRFSAERTGGSVSTLTIQRTQQEDSAVYLCASSPSGKIEAFFGQGTRLTVV.

The chain uses TRBV6-5 and TRBJ1-3; weak D call: TRBD1 (5 bases). From germline, CDR1 is MNHEY and CDR2 SVGAGI. This CDR3 comprises 13 residues. Trimming stripped 7 bases from V and 1 base from J, with 8 bases between. The CDR3 spells CASIQGSGNTIYF. The CDR3 DNA reads TGTGCCAGCATTCAGGGTTCTGGAAACACCATATATTTT.

This chain links TRBV2 with TRBJ1-5; no firm D call. Germline V gene data show CDR1 as SNHLY and CDR2 as FYNNEI. The CDR3 has 14 residues. V lost 7 bases to trimming and J lost 8 bases, with 18 bases between them. In nucleotides, the CDR3 is TGTGCCAGCAATTCTTGGACCGGGAGGGAGCCCCAGCATTTT. Translating it yields CASNSWTGREPQHF.

The chain employs TRBV6-5 and TRBJ1-5; no clear D gene. From germline, CDR1 is MNHEY and CDR2 SVGAGI. This CDR3 has 15 amino acids. V was cut by 6 bases and J by 5 bases, with 17 bases left in between. CDR3 residues: CASSPTVLPYQPQHF. The CDR3 bases are TGTGCCAGCAGCCCCACAGTCCTCCCCTATCAGCCCCAGCATTTT.

This chain links TRBV18 with TRBJ1-5; D remains unclear. There are 13 residues in the CDR3. The V end lost 5 bases, the J end lost 4 bases, and 9 bases lay between the germline ends. The germline V gene encodes CDR1 KGHSH and CDR2 LQKENI. The CDR3 sequence is CASSADGNQPQHF. The CDR3 DNA sequence: TGTGCCAGCTCAGCAGACGGTAATCAGCCCCAGCATTTT.

The chain is built from TRBV10-3 and TRBJ2-5; no firm D call. Germline CDR1 reads ENHRY; CDR2 reads SYGVKD. V lost 7 bases, J lost 3 bases, and 6 bases lay in between. This CDR3 is 11 amino acids long. For the CDR3, the DNA is TGTGCCATCAAAGCAGAAGAGACCCAGTACTTC. This translates into CAIKAEETQYF.

The CDR3 sequence: CASSSRTDHNSPLHF. Written as DNA, the CDR3 is TGTGCCAGCAGTTCCCGGACAGACCATAATTCACCCCTCCACTTT. The chain joins TRBV27 to TRBJ1-6; D may be TRBD1 (6 bases). Germline lookup yields CDR1 MNHEY and CDR2 SMNVEV (reference sequence). The CDR3 covers 15 residues. V lost 4 bases to trimming and J lost 5 bases, with 12 bases between them.

This clone was observed a handful of times. The CDR3 here is CASSLNGGAHTQYF. CDR3 DNA: TGTGCCAGCAGCTTAAATGGGGGGGCCCATACGCAGTATTTT. The chain is built from TRBV7-3 and TRBJ2-3, with D possibly being TRBD2 (7 bases). Trimming pared 1 base from V and 7 bases from J, leaving 12 bases between. The germline V gene encodes CDR1 SGHTA and CDR2 FQGTGA. The CDR3 totals 14 residues.

V is TRBV14 and J is TRBJ2-1; 7 bases are a match to TRBD1. V dropped 1 base and J dropped 15; count of bases not matched to a gene: 12. The length of the CDR3 is 14 residues. Germline CDR1 reads SGHDN; CDR2 reads FVKESK. CDR3 sequence reads: CASSQVFSQGVRFF. CDR3 DNA: TGTGCCAGCAGCCAAGTGTTCAGTCAGGGGGTACGGTTCTTC.